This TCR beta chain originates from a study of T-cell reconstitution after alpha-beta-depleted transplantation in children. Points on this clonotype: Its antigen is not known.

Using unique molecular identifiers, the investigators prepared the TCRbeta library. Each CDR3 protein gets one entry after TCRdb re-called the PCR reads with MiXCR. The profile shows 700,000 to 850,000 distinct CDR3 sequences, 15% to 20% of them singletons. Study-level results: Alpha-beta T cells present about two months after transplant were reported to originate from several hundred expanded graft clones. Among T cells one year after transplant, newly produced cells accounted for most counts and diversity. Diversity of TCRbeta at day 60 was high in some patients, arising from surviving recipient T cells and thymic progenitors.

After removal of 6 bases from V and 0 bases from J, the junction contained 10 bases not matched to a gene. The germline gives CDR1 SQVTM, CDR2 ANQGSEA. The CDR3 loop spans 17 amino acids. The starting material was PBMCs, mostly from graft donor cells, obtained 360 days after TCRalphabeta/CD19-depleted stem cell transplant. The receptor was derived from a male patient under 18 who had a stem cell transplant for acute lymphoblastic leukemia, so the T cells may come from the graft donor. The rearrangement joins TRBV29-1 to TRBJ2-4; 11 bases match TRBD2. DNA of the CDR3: TGCAGCGTCTACGGGACTAGCGGCCGGCTAGCCAAAAACATTCAGTACTTC. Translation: CSVYGTSGRLAKNIQYF.